The source of this T cell receptor (beta chain) is a study of blood T cell repertoires in COVID-19. The table came from immunoSEQ multiplex PCR; TCRdb's copy has only in-frame clones and leaves some out. The profile shows about 280,000 clones, approximately 85% of them singletons. In germline, CDR1 is SGHTA, CDR2 FQGNSA. The CDR3 totals 13 residues. Trimming took off 1 base at V and 10 bases at J, with 11 bases between the two ends. The sequence came from a woman aged 30 to 39 who had recovered from COVID-19. This chain uses TRBV7-2 with TRBJ2-1, with a possible D match to TRBD2 (6 bases). Sequencing used PBMCs or T cells enriched from blood (not recorded which). CDR3 nucleotides: TGTGCCAGCAGCTTAGAAGGTAGCGGAGAGCAGTTCTTC. Amino acids: CASSLEGSGEQFF.